Listed here is a single T cell receptor (beta chain). Its antigen is not known. The study ran its PCR with 60 Vbeta and 13 Jbeta primers. TCRdb's copy holds only in-frame clones and misses some; the assay was immunoSEQ multiplex PCR. The sample table includes approximately 30,000 clones. The source of the sample is a study of cytomegalovirus exposure and HLA in healthy donors. General study points: The study reported that TCR beta sequences accurately predicted HLA-A and HLA-B alleles in most subjects.

This receptor was obtained from a woman between 40 and 50 years old in good health and CMV-seropositive. The source material was PBMCs.

The CDR3 coding sequence is TGTGCCAGCAGCGAGCGGGGGGGTATCCTCGGGGAGCTGTTTTTT. It translates to CASSERGGILGELFF. The V call is TRBV9, the J call TRBJ2-2; 10 nucleotides agree with TRBD2. There are 15 residues in the CDR3. Germline-derived CDR1 and CDR2 are SGDLS and YYNGEE. V was pared by 3 bases and J by 7 bases, with 6 bases of the junction left unmatched.